The next 26 T cell receptor beta chains were all read from a single sample in a study of identical twins. TCRdb ran MiXCR on the 5' RACE reads and lists one entry per CDR3 protein. Altogether 310,000 or so distinct CDR3 sequences are present, 6.5% to 9.5% being singletons, with the ten largest covering around 2.1%. This sample also appeared in a second study, on yellow fever vaccine responses in identical twins.

Sequenced sample: memory (CD45RO+) T cells sorted from blood. The receptors were sampled from a woman aged 18-30 years in good health.

Only a few counts were recorded for this clonotype. The rearrangement joins TRBV29-1 to TRBJ2-2; possibly TRBD1 or TRBD2 for D (5 bases each). The CDR3 runs 15 residues. Germline V CDR1 and CDR2: SQVTM, ANQGSEA. Trimming cost V 7 bases and J 0 bases, with 15 bases left between them. The CDR3 here is CSAGGGFANTGELFF. CDR3 nucleotides: TGCAGCGCTGGGGGTGGATTCGCGAACACCGGGGAGCTGTTTTTT.

In its sample, this clonotype was seen many times. This sequence joins TRBV12-3 or TRBV12-4 and TRBJ2-4; D is unresolved. CDR3 length: 15 amino acids. V was shortened by 8 bases and J by 3 bases, with 17 bases between the two germline ends. The CDR3 DNA sequence: TGTGCCAGCGGTCCGGGTTGGGTCGACAAAAACATTCAGTACTTC. This gives the protein CASGPGWVDKNIQYF.

The chain employs TRBV5-1 and TRBJ1-4, with TRBD1 as a possible D gene (5 bases). Germline CDR1 reads SGHRS; CDR2 reads YFSETQ. The CDR3 runs 14 residues. Trimming cost V 0 bases and J 7 bases, with 10 bases left between them. In nucleotides, the CDR3 is TGCGCCAGCAGCTTGGGGGACCGCGGTGAAAAACTGTTTTTT. Translated, it gives CASSLGDRGEKLFF.

There are many counts of this clonotype. This chain links TRBV25-1 with TRBJ2-1; 10 bases are shared with TRBD2. V dropped 7 bases and J dropped 9; count of bases not matched to a gene: 12. The germline V gene encodes CDR1 MGHDK and CDR2 SYGVNS. The CDR3 has 15 amino acids. CDR3 region: CASTESGRARGEQFF. Written as DNA, the CDR3 is TGTGCCAGCACCGAGAGCGGGAGGGCCCGGGGTGAGCAGTTCTTC.

Ten or more counts support this clonotype. The V gene is TRBV5-1, the J gene TRBJ2-1; maybe TRBD2 (6 bases). Germline V gene lookup returns CDR1 SGHRS and CDR2 YFSETQ. Trimming removed 4 bases from V and 1 base from J, with 15 bases in between. The CDR3 loop spans 16 amino acids. DNA of the CDR3: TGCGCCAGCAGCGGAGGGACGGAATTATCCTACAATGAGCAGTTCTTC. The encoded protein is CASSGGTELSYNEQFF.

This clonotype was counted ten times or more. The rearrangement joins TRBV4-1 to TRBJ1-5; 7 bases are shared with TRBD1. The germline gives CDR1 MGHRA, CDR2 YSYEKL. Losses at the gene ends were 1 base for V and 0 bases for J; bases not matched to a gene: 3. The CDR3 contains 16 residues. CDR3 coding DNA: TGCGCCAGCAGCCAAGTTCAGGGGGATAGCAATCAGCCCCAGCATTTT. Translated: CASSQVQGDSNQPQHF.

As to this clonotype: One base away lies a much larger clone, so this may be a sequencing read error. The V call is TRBV2, the J call TRBJ1-1; D is unclear. This CDR3 comprises 11 residues. Trimming took off 7 bases at V and 1 base at J, with 4 bases between the two ends. Germline CDR1 SNHLY, CDR2 FYNNEI. The CDR3 region has the DNA TGTGCCAGCATAAAGAACACTGAAGCTTTCTTT. This codes for CASIKNTEAFF.

The gene calls are TRBV5-6 and TRBJ1-5; 11 bases agree with TRBD1. Germline values: CDR1 SGHDT, CDR2 YYEEEE. Losses at the gene ends were 4 bases for V and 15 bases for J; bases not matched to a gene: 12. The CDR3 has 14 residues. The CDR3 nucleotides are TGTGCCAGCAGCCTTAGGACAGGGGGCGGGGGTTGGCATTTT. Translation: CASSLRTGGGGWHF.

This clonotype showed up many times. V gene TRBV10-3 combines with J gene TRBJ2-3, with 7 bases fitting TRBD2. V shed 8 bases, J shed 1 base, and the junction held 12 bases outside the gene matches. CDR3 length: 16 amino acids. Germline CDR1 and CDR2: ENHRY and SYGVKD. DNA for the CDR3: TGTGCCATCGCGACAAGGCCAGCGGGACGCACAGATACGCAGTATTTT. It yields the protein CAIATRPAGRTDTQYF.

This chain uses TRBV6-5 with TRBJ1-3; possibly TRBD1 for D (6 bases). Per the germline V gene, CDR1 is MNHEY and CDR2 is SVGAGI. This CDR3 is 16 amino acids long. Trimming shortened V by 2 bases and J by 3 bases, and 14 bases separated the two germline ends. The CDR3 sequence is CASSYDRSRSGNTIYF. CDR3 DNA sequence: TGTGCCAGCAGTTACGACAGGTCCCGCAGTGGAAACACCATATATTTT.

This clonotype came up a few times. V gene TRBV28 combines with J gene TRBJ1-1, with a weak D call TRBD1 (5 bases). CDR1 and CDR2 from the germline V gene are MDHEN and SYDVKM. CDR3 size: 14 residues. V was clipped by 5 bases and J by 4 bases, with 14 bases between them. The CDR3 nucleotides read TGTGCCAGCAGTCCTTTGGGGGGAGGCACTGAAGCTTTCTTT. This gives the protein CASSPLGGGTEAFF.

At least ten counts were recorded for this clonotype. The V gene is TRBV12-3 or TRBV12-4, the J gene TRBJ1-1, with D unclear. The V gene lost 6 bases and the J gene lost 6 bases, with 8 bases spanning the gap. This CDR3 contains 11 residues. The CDR3 region has the DNA TGTGCCAGCAGCTCCGGCCCTGAAGCTTTCTTT. As protein: CASSSGPEAFF.

The chain couples TRBV6-2 or TRBV6-3 to TRBJ2-5; 8 nucleotides align to TRBD1. Per germline, CDR1 MNHEY and CDR2 SVGEGT. This CDR3 region has 14 residues. J was trimmed by 2 bases and V by 8 bases; bases with no gene match: 7. The CDR3 is CASRPRDRQETQYF. Here the CDR3 DNA reads TGTGCCAGCCGACCCAGGGACAGGCAAGAGACCCAGTACTTC.

The gene calls are TRBV6-1 and TRBJ1-1, with TRBD1 matching over 7 bases. This CDR3 region has 16 residues. The V and J ends lost 4 bases and 1 base, in that order; junction bases with no gene match: 9. Per germline, CDR1 MNHNS and CDR2 SASEGT. The CDR3 spells CASSVKKGQRNTEAFF. The CDR3 nucleotides are TGTGCCAGCAGTGTAAAAAAGGGACAGCGGAACACTGAAGCTTTCTTT.

This clonotype was observed many times. The chain carries TRBV27 and TRBJ1-4; 7 nucleotides agree with TRBD1. The CDR3 is 14 amino acids. Trimming at V came to 3 bases and at J to 8 bases, leaving 6 bases not matched to a gene. Germline V lookup: CDR1 MNHEY, CDR2 SMNVEV (reference sequence). CDR3 coding DNA: TGTGCCAGCAGTTTGGGGCCACAGGGGGAAAAACTGTTTTTT. Amino acid sequence: CASSLGPQGEKLFF.

In this sample, this clonotype turned up a few times. The chain recombines TRBV6-1 with TRBJ2-2; D possibly corresponds to TRBD1 (6 bases). V was trimmed by 6 bases and J by 1 base, leaving 12 bases between them. Germline assignment: CDR1 MNHNS and CDR2 SASEGT. This CDR3 is built from 15 residues. CDR3: CASRAPGQNTGELFF. CDR3 nucleotide sequence: TGTGCCAGCAGAGCACCGGGACAGAACACCGGGGAGCTGTTTTTT.

This sequence joins TRBV19 and TRBJ2-1; 14 nucleotides line up with TRBD2. The trim removed 4 bases at V and 10 bases at J, leaving 9 bases unmatched. The CDR3 is 16 amino acids. Germline V gene data show CDR1 as LNHDA and CDR2 as SQIVND (reference sequence). CDR3 nucleotides: TGTGCCAGTAGTACCCCGGGACTAGCGGGAGTCGGGGAGCAGTTCTTC. It codes for CASSTPGLAGVGEQFF. The whole variable domain, filled in from reference TRBV19 and TRBJ2-1, reads DGGITQSPKYLFRKEGQNVTLSCEQNLNHDAMYWYRQDPGQGLRLIYYSQIVNDFQKGDIAEGYSVSREKKESFPLTVTSAQKNPTAFYLCASSTPGLAGVGEQFFGPGTRLTVL.

The chain employs TRBV12-3 or TRBV12-4 and TRBJ2-7, with 7 bases aligning to TRBD1. Unmatched junction bases numbered 10, after V lost 5 bases and J lost 3 bases. The CDR3 is 15 amino acids. As DNA, the CDR3 is TGTGCCAGCAGTCACGAGGGGACAGCCAACTACGAGCAGTACTTC. Protein sequence: CASSHEGTANYEQYF.

This clonotype came up many times. DNA of the CDR3: TGTGCCAGCAGGCCCGGGGGGGGCCGCACAGATACGCAGTATTTT. Translating it yields CASRPGGGRTDTQYF. This chain uses TRBV12-3 or TRBV12-4 with TRBJ2-3; TRBD2 agrees at 8 bases. This CDR3 has 15 amino acids. V lost 6 bases and J lost 1; bases outside the gene matches: 6.

This clonotype has ten or more counts. The genes are TRBV27 and TRBJ2-2; unclear D gene. This CDR3 is built from 14 residues. The germline V and J ends were trimmed by 2 bases and 5 bases, with 9 bases remaining between them. The V gene's germline CDR1 is MNHEY and CDR2 SMNVEV (reference sequence). The CDR3 loop is CASSLGQATGELFF. The CDR3 bases are TGTGCCAGCAGTTTAGGGCAAGCTACCGGGGAGCTGTTTTTT.

The chain carries TRBV28 and TRBJ1-4; 9 bases are shared with TRBD1. Germline-derived CDR1 and CDR2 are MDHEN and SYDVKM. Losses at the gene ends were 4 bases for V and 5 bases for J; bases not matched to a gene: 5. This CDR3 is 15 amino acids long. DNA for the CDR3: TGTGCCAGCAGTTCGGCCGGGACAGGGAATGAAAAACTGTTTTTT. Protein product: CASSSAGTGNEKLFF.

This clonotype was detected a few times. A read error may account for a junction end that differs from germline. This sequence joins TRBV20-1 and TRBJ2-3; 14 nucleotides match TRBD2. The V gene's germline CDR1 is DFQATT and CDR2 SNEGSKA (reference sequence). The CDR3 loop spans 18 amino acids. CDR3 nucleotides: TGCAGTGCCCGTTCGACTAGCGGGGGGGCGTGGAGCACCGATACGCAGTATTTT. Translating gives CSARSTSGGAWSTDTQYF.

This clonotype showed up many times. The CDR3 sequence: CASNRDRGGNQPQHF. In DNA, the CDR3 is TGTGCCAGCAACAGAGACAGGGGGGGCAATCAGCCCCAGCATTTT. The chain links TRBV2 to TRBJ1-5, with 9 bases matching TRBD1. The J segment lost 2 bases and the V segment lost 7 bases, leaving 6 bases of the junction unmatched. The CDR3 consists of 15 residues. The germline V gene has CDR1 SNHLY and CDR2 FYNNEI.

Regarding this clonotype: Relative to the germline gene, one junction end is altered; a read error may explain this. The chain couples TRBV2 to TRBJ2-2; no clear D. The CDR3 totals 13 residues. The germline V gene has CDR1 SNHLY and CDR2 FYNNEI. The CDR3, as DNA: TGCGCCAGCAGAGTTGAGCGCGCCGGGGAGCTGTTTTTT. This sequence encodes CASRVERAGELFF.

The chain employs TRBV24-1 and TRBJ2-5, with 7 bases aligning to TRBD1. The CDR3 runs 15 residues. The junction had 2 bases not matched to a gene; V was cut back by 0 bases and J by 2 bases. Germline V gives CDR1 KGHDR, CDR2 SFDVKD. The CDR3 nucleotides are TGTGCCACCAGTGATTTGACGACAGGGCAAGAGACCCAGTACTTC. Its translation: CATSDLTTGQETQYF.

J is TRBJ2-7 and V is TRBV5-1, with TRBD2 matching 8 bases. Trimming removed 2 bases from V and 0 bases from J; junction bases left unmatched: 4. The CDR3 runs to 15 residues. Germline V gene lookup returns CDR1 SGHRS and CDR2 YFSETQ. The CDR3 region is CASSFEAGGSYEQYF. The CDR3 nucleotides are TGCGCCAGCAGCTTCGAGGCGGGGGGCTCCTACGAGCAGTACTTC.